This T cell receptor beta chain was retrieved from a study of cytomegalovirus exposure and HLA in healthy donors. Primers for the PCR totalled 60 Vbeta and 13 Jbeta. Generated by immunoSEQ multiplex PCR, the TCRdb table keeps only in-frame clones and is missing some. The repertoire consists of fewer than 200,000 clones, with 65% to 85% occurring once and the leading ten covering approximately 3%. This clonotype was obtained from a woman between 50 and 59 years old in good health and CMV-seropositive. The sequenced sample consisted of PBMCs.

CDR3 DNA: TGTGCCAGCAGCGAGGGGACTAGCGGCCAAGAGACCCAGTACTTC. This translates into CASSEGTSGQETQYF. The J gene is TRBJ2-5, the V gene TRBV9, with TRBD2 identical over 11 bases. From germline, CDR1 is SGDLS and CDR2 YYNGEE. The CDR3 contains 15 residues. V was pared by 3 bases and J by 1 base, with 2 bases of the junction left unmatched.